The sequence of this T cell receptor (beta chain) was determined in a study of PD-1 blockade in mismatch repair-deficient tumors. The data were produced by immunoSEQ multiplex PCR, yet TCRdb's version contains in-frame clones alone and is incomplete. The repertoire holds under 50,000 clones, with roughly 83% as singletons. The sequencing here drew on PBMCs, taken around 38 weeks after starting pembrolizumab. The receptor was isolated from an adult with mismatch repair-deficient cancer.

The CDR3 loop reads CAWSPGTGATNEKLFF. The CDR3 nucleotides read TGTGCCTGGAGTCCAGGGACAGGTGCAACTAATGAAAAACTGTTTTTT. The chain links TRBV30 to TRBJ1-4; 8 bases match TRBD1. This CDR3 contains 16 residues. In germline, CDR1 is GTSNPN, CDR2 SVGIG (reference sequence). The V segment lost 2 bases and the J segment 0 bases; nucleotides outside the gene matches: 5.